This passage covers 18 T cell receptor beta chains from one sample sequenced in a study of blood T cell repertoires in COVID-19. Generated by immunoSEQ multiplex PCR, the TCRdb table keeps only in-frame clones and is missing some. Among some 58,000 clones listed, almost 95% were seen once. Sequences were obtained from peripheral blood. These receptor sequences come from a man aged 50-59 years with active COVID-19.

The chain links TRBV28 to TRBJ2-1; weak D call: TRBD2 (6 bases). V lost 6 bases, J lost 6 bases, and 12 bases lay in between. The CDR3 is 13 amino acids. CDR1 MDHEN and CDR2 SYDVKM come from the germline V gene. Written as DNA, the CDR3 is TGTGCCAGCAGACACCGGACTATCAATGAGCAGTTCTTC. The encoded protein is CASRHRTINEQFF.

The V and J genes are TRBV6-1 and TRBJ1-5, with unresolved D. Trimming cost V 1 base and J 4 bases, with 8 bases left between them. Germline V gives CDR1 MNHNS, CDR2 SASEGT. CDR3 length: 14 amino acids. The CDR3, as DNA: TGTGCCAGCAGTGAAGGCGGCGAAAATCAGCCCCAGCATTTT. Translating gives CASSEGGENQPQHF.

This chain connects TRBV6-6 to TRBJ2-2, with D possibly TRBD1 on 6 matching bases. V was clipped by 6 bases and J by 2 bases, with 19 bases between them. This CDR3 is 17 amino acids long. Germline loops: CDR1 MNHNY, CDR2 SVGAGI (reference sequence). The CDR3 sequence is CASSRTGTQINTGELFF. The CDR3 nucleotides read TGTGCCAGCAGCCGAACCGGGACACAGATTAACACCGGGGAGCTGTTTTTT.

This chain joins TRBV6-5 and TRBJ1-2; a weak D match, TRBD1 (6 bases). V was trimmed by 2 bases and J by 3 bases, leaving 13 bases between them. This CDR3 is 15 amino acids long. CDR1 MNHEY and CDR2 SVGAGI come from the germline V gene. The CDR3: CASSYPGGGDYGYTF. The CDR3 coding sequence is TGTGCCAGCAGTTACCCCGGAGGGGGGGACTATGGCTACACCTTC.

The rearrangement uses TRBV5-5 and TRBJ2-1; unclear D gene. The CDR3 spans 12 residues. Germline assignment: CDR1 SGHKS and CDR2 YYEKEE (reference sequence). V lost 2 bases and J 15 bases, leaving 15 bases between the germline ends. The CDR3 sequence is CASSFVPYRRFF. In DNA, the CDR3 is TGTGCCAGCAGCTTTGTACCCTACCGCCGGTTCTTC.

The chain links TRBV9 to TRBJ2-7; D might be TRBD2 (5 bases). CDR1 is SGDLS and CDR2 is YYNGEE in the germline V gene. V lost 0 bases and J lost 4, with 14 bases in between. CDR3 size: 15 residues. The CDR3 spells CASSVGLAPTYEQYF. CDR3 DNA: TGTGCCAGCAGCGTAGGGCTAGCCCCCACATACGAGCAGTACTTC.

The J gene is TRBJ2-7, the V gene TRBV6-4; 9 bases are shared with TRBD2. With 5 bases clipped from V and 2 bases from J, the junction kept 7 bases outside the gene matches. The germline gives CDR1 MRHNA, CDR2 SNTAGT. The CDR3 is 15 amino acids. This CDR3 is CASSPFSGSPYEQYF. In DNA, the CDR3 is TGTGCCAGCAGTCCATTTAGCGGGAGCCCCTACGAGCAGTACTTC.

The J gene is TRBJ1-4, the V gene TRBV5-1; no firm D call. The CDR3 loop spans 13 amino acids. Between the trimmed V and J ends, which lost 2 bases and 6 bases, there was a span of 8 bases. CDR1 SGHRS and CDR2 YFSETQ come from the germline V gene. The CDR3 nucleotides read TGCGCCAGCAGCTTCTTTTCGGATGAAAAACTGTTTTTT. This codes for CASSFFSDEKLFF.

This clone appeared a few times. The chain combines TRBV6-1 with TRBJ2-2; weak D call: TRBD2 (5 bases). The V gene lost 2 bases and the J gene lost 4 bases, with 14 bases spanning the gap. The V gene's germline CDR1 is MNHNS and CDR2 SASEGT. This CDR3 contains 16 residues. The CDR3 spells CASSELAAPGTGELFF. The CDR3 DNA sequence: TGTGCCAGCAGTGAACTAGCCGCCCCCGGCACCGGGGAGCTGTTTTTT.

This clone was detected once. This rearrangement joins TRBV20-1 to TRBJ1-2; no clear D. CDR1 DFQATT and CDR2 SNEGSKA come from the germline V gene (reference sequence). Trimming stripped 3 bases from V and 8 bases from J, with 7 bases between. The CDR3 sequence is 10 residues long. As DNA, the CDR3 is TGCAGTGCTAGTCGCCAGGGCTACACCTTC. Translating it yields CSASRQGYTF.

This clone was recorded a few times. The chain has TRBV5-4 and TRBJ1-3; D gene uncertain. CDR1 is SGHNT, CDR2 YYREEE, per germline (reference sequence). With 3 bases removed from V and 0 bases from J, the gap between germline ends came to 10 bases. The CDR3 is made up of 15 amino acids. The CDR3 protein is CASSSRLSSGNTIYF. Written as DNA, the CDR3 is TGTGCCAGCAGCTCGAGATTATCCTCTGGAAACACCATATATTTT.

This clone was seen a single time. This chain connects TRBV7-9 to TRBJ2-2; no reliable D call. Per germline, CDR1 SEHNR and CDR2 FQNEAQ (reference sequence). V dropped 2 bases and J dropped 1 base, with 11 bases sitting between them. The CDR3 is 16 amino acids. The DNA of the CDR3 is TGTGCCAGCAGCTTATCGGGTCGAGGGAACACCGGGGAGCTGTTTTTT. Protein sequence: CASSLSGRGNTGELFF.

The chain links TRBV29-1 to TRBJ1-2; D unresolved. Germline CDR1 reads SQVTM; CDR2 reads ANQGSEA. V was pared by 4 bases and J by 4 bases, with 10 bases between. This CDR3 spans 12 amino acids. The CDR3 region is CSVVDGVYGYTF. Written as DNA, the CDR3 is TGCAGCGTTGTGGACGGGGTCTATGGCTACACCTTC.

This sequence joins TRBV11-3 and TRBJ1-3; 9 bases line up with TRBD1. CDR1 and CDR2 from the germline V gene are SGHNT and YENEEA. With V trimmed by 4 bases and J by 8 bases, 9 bases remained unmatched. The CDR3 is 15 amino acids. CDR3 residues: CASSSTGTGRHTIYF. For the CDR3, the DNA is TGTGCCAGCAGCTCCACAGGGACAGGGAGACACACCATATATTTT.

This chain joins TRBV4-3 and TRBJ2-4; TRBD1 is a possible D gene (5 bases). CDR1 is LGHNA and CDR2 is YSLEER in the germline V gene. The CDR3 is made up of 17 amino acids. The ends were cut back, 3 bases at V and 0 bases at J, with 15 bases in the middle. As DNA, the CDR3 is TGCGCCAGCAGCCACTCCTCAGGGAATCTAGCCAAAAACATTCAGTACTTC. The encoded protein is CASSHSSGNLAKNIQYF.

The V gene is TRBV2, the J gene TRBJ2-3; a weak D match, TRBD2 (5 bases). The CDR3 is 17 residues long. V was pared by 3 bases and J by 4 bases, with 20 bases between. Germline loops: CDR1 SNHLY, CDR2 FYNNEI. CDR3 bases: TGTGCCAGCAGTGAGTATTCGGGCACGCGGGTCGCAGATACGCAGTATTTT. This codes for CASSEYSGTRVADTQYF.

A remark on this clone: No DNA is shown, since the ends of the CDR3 on it are uncertain; the CDR3 is the one TCRdb lists. The gene calls are TRBV29-1 and TRBJ2-7; TRBD1, the table's D call, lacks a check against the DNA. Per germline, CDR1 SQVTM and CDR2 ANQGSEA. 11 amino acids form the CDR3, both terminal residues included. The CDR3 protein is CSVGVGAEEYF.

V and J are TRBV7-4 and TRBJ1-1; 7 bases match TRBD1. V was pared by 4 bases and J by 4 bases, with 9 bases of the junction left unmatched. The CDR3 is 15 residues long. Per the germline V gene, CDR1 is SGHVT and CDR2 is SQSDAQ. The CDR3 reads CASSYPDRVSTEAFF. The CDR3 nucleotides read TGTGCCAGCAGCTACCCCGACAGGGTAAGCACTGAAGCTTTCTTT.